Listed here are 2 T cell receptor beta chains from one sample, sequenced in a study of blood T cell repertoires in COVID-19. Generated by immunoSEQ multiplex PCR, the TCRdb table keeps only in-frame clones and is missing some. The table records roughly 240,000 clones, around 89% of them present only once. Sequencing used PBMCs or T cells enriched from blood (not recorded which). These receptor sequences come from a man in his fifties who had been exposed to COVID-19.

The chain combines TRBV28 with TRBJ2-7; perhaps TRBD2 as D (5 bases). The CDR3 has 15 residues. Germline lookup yields CDR1 MDHEN and CDR2 SYDVKM. Trimming took off 7 bases at V and 3 bases at J, with 19 bases between the two ends. Here the CDR3 reads CASTVGLHKGYEQYF. The CDR3 DNA is TGTGCCAGCACCGTCGGACTCCACAAGGGCTACGAGCAGTACTTC.

This chain uses TRBV30 with TRBJ1-1; D unresolved. The CDR3 is 12 residues long. Per the germline V gene, CDR1 is GTSNPN and CDR2 is SVGIG (reference sequence). Trimming shortened V by 1 base and J by 2 bases, and 5 bases separated the two germline ends. The CDR3 loop reads CAWSGPNTEAFF. CDR3 bases: TGTGCCTGGAGTGGGCCAAACACTGAAGCTTTCTTT.